The 20 T cell receptor beta chains presented below share a single source sample, sequenced in a study of tumor-infiltrating lymphocytes in primary liver carcinoma. A primer in the constant region served to generate TCR beta cDNA from approximately 450 ng of total RNA. What produced the TCR beta libraries was three nested multiplex PCR rounds using slightly modified ARM-PCR. Use of TRBV1-TRBV30 forward primers with a C-beta reverse primer characterized the first two PCR rounds, which lasted nine to eleven cycles each. TCRdb re-derived calls from the multiplex PCR reads in MiXCR, one entry per CDR3 protein. This sample has 90,000 to 150,000 distinct CDR3 sequences, with around two thirds found just once. Investigators took RNA and DNA out together from about 21-30 mg of unsorted bulk tissue. Sequenced material: tumor-adjacent normal liver tissue. The receptors come from a woman aged 55-69 years with primary liver carcinoma and hepatitis B virus infection.

To note about this clonotype: A read error is possible here, since a much larger clone lies one base away. The chain carries TRBV5-1 and TRBJ2-1, with 9 bases identical to TRBD2. The CDR3 spans 16 residues. Germline values: CDR1 SGHRS, CDR2 YFSETQ. The CDR3 sequence: CTSTNSGGSSYNEQFF. CDR3 DNA sequence: TGCACCAGCACCAATAGCGGGGGCAGCTCCTACAATGAGCAGTTCTTC.

This rearrangement joins TRBV28 to TRBJ2-3; the D is unclear. The CDR3 loop spans 12 amino acids. The germline gives CDR1 MDHEN, CDR2 SYDVKM. The V gene lost 5 bases and the J gene lost 8 bases, with 11 bases spanning the gap. Here the CDR3 DNA reads TGTGCCAGCAGTGTCCGTGATTGTACGCAGTATTTT. As protein: CASSVRDCTQYF.

The genes are TRBV5-5 and TRBJ2-1; maybe TRBD2 (6 bases). This CDR3 has 17 residues. V lost 0 bases and J lost 11, with 24 bases in between. Germline assignment: CDR1 SGHKS and CDR2 YYEKEE (reference sequence). This CDR3 is CASSLAQSFGSRGKQFF. In DNA form, the CDR3 reads TGTGCCAGCAGCTTGGCCCAGTCTTTCGGGAGTAGAGGTAAGCAGTTCTTC.

The chain links TRBV28 to TRBJ2-3; 9 positions agree with TRBD2. Trimming cost V 4 bases and J 4 bases; bases outside gene matches: 9. Germline V CDR1 and CDR2: MDHEN, SYDVKM. The CDR3 contains 16 residues. CDR3 DNA sequence: TGTGCCAGCAGTTCAAGGACTAGCGTAATAGCAGATACGCAGTATTTT. Translated: CASSSRTSVIADTQYF.

In the case of this clonotype: This sequence may be a read error, since a much larger clone differs from it by one base. The V gene is TRBV7-8, the J gene TRBJ2-3; no clear D. The CDR3 has 15 residues. Germline assignment: CDR1 SGHVS and CDR2 FQNEAQ. The CDR3 region is CASSRDLGGTDMQYF. Written as DNA, the CDR3 is TGTGCCAGCAGCCGCGACTTGGGCGGCACAGATATGCAGTATTTT.

With respect to this clonotype: Given a much more abundant clone one base away, this may be a read error. CDR3 sequence (DNA): TGTGCCAGCTCCCCTTTCAATGTTGGGCCCCAGTACTTC. It is translated as CASSPFNVGPQYF. The chain uses TRBV7-8 and TRBJ2-5; D gene ambiguous. V lost 8 bases and J lost 9, with 19 bases in between. The germline CDR1 and CDR2 sequences are SGHVS and FQNEAQ. The CDR3 sequence is 13 residues long.

With regard to this clonotype: One end of the junction varies from germline; a read error may be responsible. The rearrangement joins TRBV11-2 to TRBJ1-2, with D uncertain. The CDR3 extends over 13 amino acids. Germline V lookup: CDR1 SGHAT, CDR2 FQNNGV. CDR3 sequence reads: CASSRYRNYDYAF. Written as DNA, the CDR3 is TGTGCCAGCAGCCGTTACAGAAACTATGACTACGCCTTC.

Note on this clonotype: The CDR3 ends on some other residue instead of the conserved phenylalanine or tryptophan, so this is likely a read error. V gene TRBV5-4 combines with J gene TRBJ2-1; 10 nucleotides match TRBD2. This CDR3 region has 17 residues. The germline CDR1 and CDR2 sequences are SGHNT and YYREEE (reference sequence). The trim removed 4 bases at V and 2 bases at J, leaving 9 bases unmatched. This CDR3 reads CASSNGLAEGAYNEQFL. CDR3 nucleotide sequence: TGTGCCAGCAGCAATGGACTAGCGGAAGGAGCCTACAATGAGCAGTTCCTC.

This clonotype has just one count. The CDR3 does not close with the conserved phenylalanine or tryptophan, likely indicating a read error. V is TRBV11-2 and J is TRBJ2-5; 8 bases match TRBD2. Germline lookup yields CDR1 SGHAT and CDR2 FQNNGV. The CDR3 consists of 14 residues. This CDR3 reads CASSFTGGGETQYL. The DNA of the CDR3 is TGTGCCAGCAGCTTTACGGGAGGGGGGGAGACACAGTACTTA.

This clonotype has a count of ten or more. The chain uses TRBV5-1 and TRBJ1-6, with D hard to call. The CDR3 runs 13 residues. Germline V lookup: CDR1 SGHRS, CDR2 YFSETQ. V was pared by 3 bases and J by 6 bases, with 7 bases between. The CDR3 protein is CASSYGPNSPLHF. CDR3 coding DNA: TGCGCCAGCAGCTACGGGCCTAATTCACCCCTCCACTTT. The variable domain in full, with the rest retrieved from reference TRBV5-1 and TRBJ1-6, is KAGVTQTPRYLIKTRGQQVTLSCSPISGHRSVSWYQQTPGQGLQFLFEYFSETQRNKGNFPGRFSGRQFSNSRSEMNVSTLELGDSALYLCASSYGPNSPLHFGNGTRLTVT.

In regard to this clonotype: At one end the junction does not follow the germline gene, possibly because of a read error. This chain uses TRBV28 with TRBJ2-2; TRBD1 might be the D (6 bases). This CDR3 is 16 amino acids long. Germline V gene sequence: CDR1 MDHEN, CDR2 SYDVKM. CDR3 amino acids: CTSSKPNGQSTGELFF. As DNA, the CDR3 is TGTACCAGCAGTAAACCTAATGGACAGTCCACCGGGGAGCTGTTTTTT.

On this clonotype: The CDR3 end shows no conserved phenylalanine or tryptophan, and so a read error is likely. The V gene is TRBV12-3 or TRBV12-4, the J gene TRBJ1-1; D not resolved. V was clipped by 7 bases and J by 7 bases, with 10 bases between them. This CDR3 contains 11 residues. For the CDR3, the DNA is TGTGCCAGCACCGATAGAAGTGAAGCTTTCCTT. The encoded protein is CASTDRSEAFL.

Worth noting for this clonotype: This could be a read error, since a much larger clone is one nucleotide away. The rearrangement links TRBV30 to TRBJ2-3; D ambiguous. The V end was cut by 2 bases, the J end by 6 bases, with 9 bases between. Germline V gene lookup returns CDR1 GTSNPN and CDR2 SVGIG (reference sequence). This CDR3 region has 12 residues. For the CDR3, the DNA is TGTGCCTGGAGTAGGCCTTTGGATACGCAGTATTTT. Its translation is CAWSRPLDTQYF.

The rearrangement joins TRBV4-1 to TRBJ2-3, with D maybe TRBD1 (6 bases). V was clipped by 9 bases and J by 5 bases, with 27 bases between them. Germline CDR1 and CDR2: MGHRA and YSYEKL. This CDR3 comprises 17 residues. For the CDR3, the DNA is TGCGCCAGTCAAGGTGGGGGAGACACAGGGTTTATAGATACGCAGTATTTT. It yields the protein CASQGGGDTGFIDTQYF.

This clonotype was detected many times. This chain uses TRBV4-1 with TRBJ1-2, with D unresolved. Germline CDR1 is MGHRA and CDR2 is YSYEKL. The CDR3 has 14 amino acids. The V gene lost 0 bases and the J gene lost 2 bases, with 7 bases spanning the gap. This CDR3 is CASSQDPGNYGYTF. Written as DNA, the CDR3 is TGCGCCAGCAGCCAAGATCCAGGCAACTATGGCTACACCTTC.

This clonotype was seen many times. The chain employs TRBV6-1 and TRBJ2-7; D is perhaps TRBD1 (6 bases). CDR3 size: 15 residues. Trimming stripped 2 bases from V and 2 bases from J, with 13 bases between. Germline CDR1 reads MNHNS; CDR2 reads SASEGT. The CDR3 DNA follows: TGTGCCAGCAGTGAATCGAGGGGGTTCACCTACGAGCAGTACTTC. Translating gives CASSESRGFTYEQYF.

This clonotype was counted many times. The rearrangement uses TRBV7-9 and TRBJ2-5; D perhaps matches TRBD1 (6 bases). Trimming removed 3 bases at V and 1 base at J, with 15 bases between. Germline values: CDR1 SEHNR, CDR2 FQNEAQ (reference sequence). This CDR3 spans 16 amino acids. CDR3 residues: CASSLGAGSSQETQYF. The DNA of the CDR3 is TGTGCCAGCAGCTTGGGGGCGGGCAGCTCCCAAGAGACCCAGTACTTC.

The chain couples TRBV6-1 to TRBJ2-1; the D gene is possibly TRBD2 (5 bases). Trimming removed 4 bases at V and 5 bases at J, with 18 bases between. Germline loops: CDR1 MNHNS, CDR2 SASEGT. The CDR3 runs to 16 residues. The CDR3 sequence: CASSVRWANGNNEQFF. CDR3 coding DNA: TGTGCCAGCAGTGTACGGTGGGCTAACGGGAACAATGAGCAGTTCTTC.

This sequence joins TRBV28 and TRBJ2-3; a possible D gene is TRBD1 (6 bases). The germline V gene encodes CDR1 MDHEN and CDR2 SYDVKM. This CDR3 is 18 amino acids long. The V end lost 2 bases, the J end lost 5 bases, and 23 bases lay between the germline ends. The CDR3 sequence is CASSLIPQGRGLKDTQYF. CDR3 sequence (DNA): TGTGCCAGCAGTTTAATCCCTCAGGGCAGGGGCTTAAAAGATACGCAGTATTTT.

Worth noting for this clonotype: This may come from a read error, since a much larger clone is one base off. The chain links TRBV10-3 to TRBJ2-3; D is uncertain. V lost 2 bases, J lost 0 bases, and 9 bases lay in between. CDR3 size: 15 residues. Germline-derived CDR1 and CDR2 are ENHRY and SYGVKD. CDR3 bases: TGTGCCATCAGTGAGCCCCACGTTAGCACAGATACGCAGTATTTT. Residues: CAISEPHVSTDTQYF.